One and the same sample provided the 15 T cell receptor beta chains below, sequenced in a study of CD8+CD57+ T cells in acquired aplastic anemia. Investigators profiled TCR beta VDJ and CDR3 from genomic DNA template. TCRdb re-called the reads with MiXCR, one entry per CDR3 protein. The sample holds tens of thousands of distinct CDR3 sequences, approximately 73% seen once. The sample consisted of sorted CD4+, CD8+, or CD8+CD57+ T cells (not recorded which) from PBMCs. Source of these receptors: a human donor in good health, serving as a control.

The V call is TRBV2, the J call TRBJ1-5; 9 bases match TRBD1. This CDR3 is built from 14 residues. Unmatched junction bases numbered 4, after V lost 6 bases and J lost 4 bases. CDR1 and CDR2 (germline): SNHLY, FYNNEI. Written as DNA, the CDR3 is TGTGCCAGCAGACCGGGACAGGGAAATCAGCCCCAGCATTTT. Protein sequence: CASRPGQGNQPQHF.

V is TRBV20-1 and J is TRBJ1-1, with D perhaps TRBD1 (5 bases). CDR1 is DFQATT, CDR2 SNEGSKA, per germline (reference sequence). The CDR3 has 12 amino acids. V was trimmed by 5 bases and J by 3 bases, leaving 10 bases between them. DNA for the CDR3: TGCAGTGCTGGTGGCAGGGACACTGAAGCTTTCTTT. Encoded protein: CSAGGRDTEAFF.

V is TRBV7-9 and J is TRBJ1-1; D is possibly TRBD1 (5 bases). This CDR3 has 15 amino acids. Germline V gene data show CDR1 as SEHNR and CDR2 as FQNEAQ (reference sequence). Trimming cost V 1 base and J 0 bases, with 9 bases left between them. CDR3 amino acids: CASSLDGGMNTEAFF. CDR3 DNA sequence: TGTGCCAGCAGCTTAGATGGGGGAATGAACACTGAAGCTTTCTTT.

This chain uses TRBV20-1 with TRBJ2-7; TRBD2 matches 7 bases. The CDR3 is 16 residues long. The trim removed 5 bases at V and 7 bases at J, leaving 20 bases unmatched. Germline V gene data show CDR1 as DFQATT and CDR2 as SNEGSKA (reference sequence). DNA for the CDR3: TGCAGTGCTCAGGCCCCGGGGGGATTAGCGGGTATGGAGCAGTACGTC. Its protein is CSAQAPGGLAGMEQYV.

This chain connects TRBV7-4 to TRBJ2-1; the D gene is possibly TRBD2 (6 bases). Trimming shortened V by 3 bases and J by 4 bases, and 10 bases separated the two germline ends. Germline V gene data show CDR1 as SGHVT and CDR2 as SQSDAQ. CDR3 length equals 14 residues. In DNA form, the CDR3 reads TGTGCCAGCAGCTTCAGGGCGGGATACAATGAGCAGTTCTTC. Residues: CASSFRAGYNEQFF.

V usage is TRBV29-1 and J usage is TRBJ2-5; D may match TRBD1 or TRBD2 (6 bases each). Trimming cost V 6 bases and J 5 bases, with 13 bases left between them. The germline V gene has CDR1 SQVTM and CDR2 ANQGSEA. The CDR3 spans 12 residues. CDR3 sequence: CSVVLGGETQYF. The CDR3 nucleotides are TGCAGCGTCGTACTAGGGGGGGAGACCCAGTACTTC.

This chain links TRBV11-2 with TRBJ2-2; no clear D gene. Germline V gene lookup returns CDR1 SGHAT and CDR2 FQNNGV. V was cut by 0 bases and J by 4 bases, with 6 bases left in between. CDR3 length: 14 residues. CDR3 sequence: CASSLEASTGELFF. The CDR3 bases are TGTGCCAGCAGCTTAGAGGCAAGCACCGGGGAGCTGTTTTTT.

The CDR3 region is CASSIEGVWGQFF. CDR3 nucleotide sequence: TGTGCCAGTAGTATAGAAGGTGTCTGGGGGCAGTTCTTC. V is TRBV19 and J is TRBJ2-1; D is uncertain. The V gene lost 0 bases and the J gene lost 12 bases, with 12 bases spanning the gap. In germline, CDR1 is LNHDA, CDR2 SQIVND (reference sequence). CDR3 length equals 13 residues.

The chain joins TRBV7-9 to TRBJ2-2; 9 bases are a match to TRBD1. Trimming removed 6 bases from V and 7 bases from J; junction bases left unmatched: 6. Germline V gene sequence: CDR1 SEHNR, CDR2 FQNEAQ (reference sequence). This CDR3 has 14 amino acids. In nucleotides, the CDR3 is TGTGCCAGCAGACCGGGACAGGGAAACGGGGAGCTGTTTTTT. It codes for CASRPGQGNGELFF.

The chain links TRBV7-9 to TRBJ1-6; TRBD1 matches at 12 bases. The CDR3 is made up of 15 amino acids. The V gene's germline CDR1 is SEHNR and CDR2 FQNEAQ (reference sequence). After removal of 5 bases from V and 9 bases from J, the junction contained 5 bases not matched to a gene. CDR3: CASSPGTGGFSPLHF. The CDR3 DNA sequence: TGTGCCAGCAGCCCCGGGACAGGGGGCTTTTCACCCCTCCACTTT.

J is TRBJ2-3 and V is TRBV20-1, with D perhaps given as TRBD1 or TRBD2 (5 bases each). CDR3 size: 13 residues. V dropped 6 bases and J dropped 2 bases, with 12 bases sitting between them. CDR1 and CDR2 from the germline V gene are DFQATT and SNEGSKA (reference sequence). The CDR3, as DNA: TGCAGTGCCCCGGGACCCCACACAGATACGCAGTATTTT. This gives the protein CSAPGPHTDTQYF.

The rearrangement joins TRBV25-1 to TRBJ1-6, with TRBD1 matching 8 bases. V shed 1 base, J shed 9 bases, and the junction held 8 bases outside the gene matches. Germline-derived CDR1 and CDR2 are MGHDK and SYGVNS. The CDR3 runs 16 residues. The CDR3 bases are TGTGCCAGCAGTGAATTAGGGACAGGAGGCGGTTCACCCCTCCACTTT. Translation gives CASSELGTGGGSPLHF.

The chain combines TRBV19 with TRBJ2-5; 8 bases fit TRBD1. Trimming at V came to 6 bases and at J to 5 bases, leaving 5 bases not matched to a gene. CDR3 size: 13 residues. CDR1 is LNHDA, CDR2 SQIVND, per germline (reference sequence). The CDR3 protein is CASSDRGGETQYF. The CDR3 bases are TGTGCCAGTAGCGACAGGGGTGGGGAGACCCAGTACTTC.

The CDR3 DNA reads TGTGCCAGCAGCCATCCTGTGGGCGCAAACACTGAAGCTTTCTTT. It yields the protein CASSHPVGANTEAFF. V is TRBV3-1 and J is TRBJ1-1; D call uncertain. V lost 3 bases, J lost 2 bases, and 13 bases lay in between. The CDR3 totals 15 residues. Looked up from germline, CDR1 is LGHDT and CDR2 is YNNKEL (reference sequence).

The chain uses TRBV20-1 and TRBJ1-5; D not certain. The V end lost 5 bases, the J end lost 4 bases, and 12 bases lay between the germline ends. Germline lookup yields CDR1 DFQATT and CDR2 SNEGSKA (reference sequence). The CDR3 runs 13 residues. The CDR3: CSAATVGNQPQHF. CDR3 nucleotides: TGCAGTGCTGCCACAGTGGGGAATCAGCCCCAGCATTTT.